These 21 T cell receptor beta chains came from one sample sequenced in a study of breast tumors, draining lymph nodes, adjacent tissues. Axillary draining lymph nodes of breast cancer patients supplied the node samples. TCRdb itself ran the multiplex PCR reads through MiXCR, one entry per CDR3 protein. The sample includes 200,000 or so distinct CDR3 sequences, over 25% seen only once; the top ten take 4% to 5.5%. The sequenced sample was axillary lymph node tissue. The receptor set was obtained from a female donor with breast cancer. Some clones in this sample may be carry-over from other donors' samples.

This clonotype occurred many times. The genes are TRBV4-3 and TRBJ2-3; D might be TRBD1 or TRBD2, each matching 6 bases. Per germline, CDR1 LGHNA and CDR2 YSLEER. V shed 2 bases and J shed 9 bases, with 15 bases lying between them. CDR3 length: 14 amino acids. CDR3 sequence reads: CASSQNTQGGTQYF. CDR3 nucleotides: TGCGCCAGCAGCCAAAACACACAGGGAGGCACGCAGTATTTT.

The J gene is TRBJ2-2, the V gene TRBV28; perhaps TRBD2 as D (6 bases). Germline CDR1 reads MDHEN; CDR2 reads SYDVKM. The CDR3 runs to 17 residues. Trimming removed 5 bases at V and 1 base at J, with 17 bases between. CDR3 region: CASSQSLFSGNTGELFF. The CDR3 DNA reads TGTGCCAGCAGTCAAAGCCTATTTAGCGGGAACACCGGGGAGCTGTTTTTT.

This clonotype was found many times. This chain joins TRBV9 and TRBJ2-5, with 7 bases lining up with TRBD1. After removal of 4 bases from V and 4 bases from J, the junction contained 10 bases not matched to a gene. The length of the CDR3 is 15 residues. Germline lookup yields CDR1 SGDLS and CDR2 YYNGEE. The chain's CDR3 is CASSLQGNKRETQYF. The CDR3 DNA reads as TGTGCCAGCAGCCTACAGGGGAACAAGAGAGAGACCCAGTACTTC.

This clonotype was detected many times. The chain uses TRBV6-5 and TRBJ1-4, with 7 bases identical to TRBD1. The CDR3 extends over 14 amino acids. CDR1 is MNHEY, CDR2 SVGAGI, per germline. J was trimmed by 7 bases and V by 8 bases; bases with no gene match: 10. The DNA for the CDR3 is TGTGCCAGCGCGACAGGGAGGGGAGGTGAAAAACTGTTTTTT. Its translation is CASATGRGGEKLFF.

At least ten counts were recorded for this clonotype. The chain is built from TRBV5-1 and TRBJ1-3; no reliable D call. V shed 3 bases and J shed 6 bases, with 16 bases lying between them. Per germline, CDR1 SGHRS and CDR2 YFSETQ. The CDR3 totals 15 residues. The CDR3 loop is CASSSNPGAINTIYF. The CDR3, as DNA: TGCGCCAGCAGCTCGAATCCGGGAGCTATAAACACCATATATTTT.

About this clonotype itself: A much larger clone is a single base away; this may be a read error. V usage is TRBV20-1 and J usage is TRBJ2-3; D remains ambiguous. This CDR3 region has 12 residues. The V gene's germline CDR1 is DFQATT and CDR2 SNEGSKA (reference sequence). V was shortened by 5 bases and J by 3 bases, with 9 bases between the two germline ends. The CDR3 nucleotides are TGCAGTGCTGAGGTCTCTACAGATACGCAGTATTTT. It specifies CSAEVSTDTQYF.

The table lists this clonotype with many counts. The junction shows a germline mismatch at one end, possibly a read error. The chain joins TRBV5-6 to TRBJ2-5, with D perhaps matching TRBD1 (5 bases). The CDR3 sequence is 15 residues long. From germline, CDR1 is SGHDT and CDR2 YYEEEE. CDR3 nucleotides: TGTACCAGCAGCTTGGAAGGGGCCCGGTGGGAGACCCAGTACTTC. This translates into CTSSLEGARWETQYF. Together with reference TRBV5-6 and TRBJ2-5, the CDR3 gives the full variable domain: DAGVTQSPTHLIKTRGQQVTLRCSPKSGHDTVSWYQQALGQGPQFIFQYYEEEERQRGNFPDRFSGHQFPNYSSELNVNALLLGDSALYLCTSSLEGARWETQYFGPGTRLLVL.

V is TRBV29-1 and J is TRBJ2-7; D might be TRBD1 (5 bases). Between the trimmed V and J ends, which lost 8 bases and 6 bases, there was a span of 20 bases. This CDR3 region has 13 residues. Germline CDR1 is SQVTM and CDR2 is ANQGSEA. This chain's CDR3 is CSLGWGQLSEQYF. DNA for the CDR3: TGCAGCTTGGGTTGGGGCCAGCTTTCCGAGCAGTACTTC.

Note on this clonotype: At one end, the junction sequence differs from germline, possibly due to a read error. The rearrangement uses TRBV9 and TRBJ2-5; weak D call: TRBD2 (6 bases). This CDR3 has 14 residues. The germline V gene has CDR1 SGDLS and CDR2 YYNGEE. The CDR3 DNA reads as TGTGCCAGCAGCAGGGGAGCGGGCCAAGAGACCCAGTCCTTC. The encoded protein is CASSRGAGQETQSF.

This clonotype showed up many times. The genes are TRBV12-3 or TRBV12-4 and TRBJ2-1; tentative D call: TRBD2 (5 bases). The V end was cut by 3 bases, the J end by 7 bases, with 13 bases between. The CDR3 extends over 14 amino acids. CDR3 region: CASSFREGRNEQFF. DNA of the CDR3: TGTGCCAGCAGTTTTCGTGAGGGAAGGAATGAGCAGTTCTTC.

This chain joins TRBV6-5 and TRBJ1-4, with 9 bases fitting TRBD1. The junction had 9 bases not matched to a gene; V was cut back by 2 bases and J by 8 bases. This CDR3 has 16 amino acids. CDR1 MNHEY and CDR2 SVGAGI come from the germline V gene. The CDR3 sequence: CASSYGQGDRDEKLFF. Written as DNA, the CDR3 is TGTGCCAGCAGTTACGGCCAGGGGGACAGGGACGAAAAACTGTTTTTT.

This clonotype showed up just a few times. This chain joins TRBV6-1 and TRBJ2-3; no reliable D call. Germline lookup yields CDR1 MNHNS and CDR2 SASEGT. The CDR3 totals 15 residues. Between the trimmed V and J ends, which lost 7 bases and 3 bases, there was a span of 17 bases. CDR3 loop: CASNLGLGQTDTQYF. The CDR3 DNA is TGTGCCAGCAACCTCGGCCTCGGCCAGACAGATACGCAGTATTTT.

V usage is TRBV7-9 and J usage is TRBJ2-7, with D tentatively TRBD2 (6 bases). The CDR3 is made up of 14 amino acids. The germline V gene encodes CDR1 SEHNR and CDR2 FQNEAQ (reference sequence). V was clipped by 4 bases and J by 6 bases, with 16 bases between them. CDR3 amino acids: CASSSAGRAAEQYF. CDR3 DNA sequence: TGTGCCAGCAGCTCGGCGGGACGAGCCGCCGAGCAGTACTTC.

The table lists this clonotype with many counts. The rearrangement uses TRBV28 and TRBJ2-1; D is uncertain. The length of the CDR3 is 11 residues. The germline V and J ends were trimmed by 1 base and 9 bases, with 4 bases remaining between them. Germline V gives CDR1 MDHEN, CDR2 SYDVKM. CDR3 in amino acids: CASSLSREQFF. As DNA, the CDR3 is TGTGCCAGCAGTTTATCCCGTGAGCAGTTCTTC.

This chain uses TRBV7-9 with TRBJ1-1, with TRBD1 matching 8 bases. CDR1 SEHNR and CDR2 FQNEAQ come from the germline V gene (reference sequence). This CDR3 has 16 residues. V trimming: 1 base; J trimming: 4 bases; junction bases outside the gene matches: 8. The CDR3 sequence is CASSLGAGGGGTEAFF. Written as DNA, the CDR3 is TGTGCCAGCAGCTTAGGAGCAGGGGGCGGCGGCACTGAAGCTTTCTTT.

This clonotype occurred a few times. Here the CDR3 reads CASSLEGPGGAVSTDTQYF. DNA for the CDR3: TGTGCCAGCAGCTTGGAGGGGCCGGGGGGAGCAGTTAGCACAGATACGCAGTATTTT. The chain carries TRBV5-4 and TRBJ2-3; 7 bases are a match to TRBD2. CDR3 size: 19 residues. Per the germline V gene, CDR1 is SGHNT and CDR2 is YYREEE (reference sequence). After removal of 0 bases from V and 0 bases from J, the junction contained 13 bases not matched to a gene.

The chain is built from TRBV20-1 and TRBJ2-1; 8 bases align to TRBD2. Germline-derived CDR1 and CDR2 are DFQATT and SNEGSKA (reference sequence). This CDR3 has 17 amino acids. The junction had 7 bases not matched to a gene; V was cut back by 0 bases and J by 0 bases. The CDR3 sequence: CSARDLSGASSYNEQFF. As DNA, the CDR3 is TGCAGTGCTAGAGATCTTAGCGGGGCGAGCTCCTACAATGAGCAGTTCTTC.

This clonotype was observed at least ten times. The rearrangement links TRBV11-2 to TRBJ2-7; 9 positions agree with TRBD2. V was pared by 4 bases and J by 6 bases, with 7 bases of the junction left unmatched. The CDR3 runs to 14 residues. The germline V gene encodes CDR1 SGHAT and CDR2 FQNNGV. DNA for the CDR3: TGTGCCAGCAGCTCTTTAGCGGGGGCCCGCGAGCAGTACTTC. Its translation is CASSSLAGAREQYF.

This clonotype has a count of ten or more. This chain links TRBV7-3 with TRBJ1-6; possibly TRBD1 for D (5 bases). The CDR3 has 13 amino acids. Trimming took 5 bases from V and 7 from J, leaving 9 bases between them. From germline, CDR1 is SGHTA and CDR2 FQGTGA. The CDR3, as DNA: TGTGCCAGCAGCACCTCAGGGAATTCACCCCTCCACTTT. It specifies CASSTSGNSPLHF.

Here the CDR3 DNA reads TGCAGTGCCACCGTTAACACTGAAGCTTTCTTT. Its translation is CSATVNTEAFF. The chain employs TRBV20-1 and TRBJ1-1, with D hard to call. CDR3 length: 11 residues. The germline V gene has CDR1 DFQATT and CDR2 SNEGSKA (reference sequence). V dropped 6 bases and J dropped 2 bases, with 7 bases sitting between them.

As to this clonotype: It may be a read error: a sequence one base away is much more abundant. The chain is built from TRBV19 and TRBJ2-1, with TRBD2 identical over 8 bases. The CDR3 consists of 16 residues. V lost 7 bases to trimming and J lost 4 bases; unmatched junction nucleotides: 12. Germline V gene lookup returns CDR1 LNHDA and CDR2 SQIVND (reference sequence). Here the CDR3 reads CASNPERELWYNEQFF. DNA for the CDR3: TGTGCCAGTAACCCCGAGCGGGAGCTATGGTACAATGAGCAGTTCTTC.